This section outlines one T cell receptor (beta chain) sequence together with its context. This sample is part of a study of cytomegalovirus exposure and HLA in healthy donors. The study ran its PCR with 60 Vbeta and 13 Jbeta primers. Measured with immunoSEQ multiplex PCR; TCRdb has only the in-frame clones, and not every one. Altogether tens of thousands of clones are present, approximately 70% being singletons, with the ten largest covering about 8.9%. V lost 6 bases to trimming and J lost 10 bases; unmatched junction nucleotides: 10. There are 15 residues in the CDR3. In germline, CDR1 is MDHEN, CDR2 SYDVKM.

The sample taken for sequencing was PBMCs. V and J are TRBV28 and TRBJ1-6; TRBD1 matches 9 bases. This sequence was found in a woman aged 50 to 60 in good health and CMV-seropositive. The CDR3 loop reads CASSGMGQGSSPLHF. The CDR3 nucleotides are TGTGCCAGCAGCGGAATGGGACAGGGTTCCTCACCCCTCCACTTT.